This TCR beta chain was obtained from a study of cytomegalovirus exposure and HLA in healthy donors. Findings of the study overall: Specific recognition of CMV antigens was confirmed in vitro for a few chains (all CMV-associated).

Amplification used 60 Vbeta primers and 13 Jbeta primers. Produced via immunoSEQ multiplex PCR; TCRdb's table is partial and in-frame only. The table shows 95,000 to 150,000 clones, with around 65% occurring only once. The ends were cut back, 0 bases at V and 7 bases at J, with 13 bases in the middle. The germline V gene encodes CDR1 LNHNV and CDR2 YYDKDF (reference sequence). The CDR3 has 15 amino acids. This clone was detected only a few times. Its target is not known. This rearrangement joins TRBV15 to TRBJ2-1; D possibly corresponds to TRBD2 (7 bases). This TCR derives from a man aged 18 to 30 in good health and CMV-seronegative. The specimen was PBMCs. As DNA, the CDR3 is TGTGCCACCAGCAGAGATTGGGGGGGGCGGAATGAGCAGTTCTTC. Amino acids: CATSRDWGGRNEQFF.